This TCR beta chain is from a study of beta chain features in type 1 diabetes. Findings and caveats of the study: The study found moderately but significantly shorter TCRB CDR3s in all four CD4+ subsets of Type 1 diabetes patients. Any HLA-type effect on TCRB rearrangement remained unresolved here.

Germline values: CDR1 SGHTA, CDR2 FQGNSA. Trimming pared 5 bases from V and 8 bases from J, leaving 15 bases between. CDR3 length: 13 amino acids. The entirety of the isolated RNA underwent reverse transcription, so expressed TCRB transcripts were sequenced. Repertoires were generated with immunoSEQ multiplex PCR, while TCRdb's copy carries only in-frame clones and drops some. The sample has 130,000 to 150,000 clones; about 13% are singletons. Of note for this clone: What it binds is not known.

The TCR originated in a man between 18 and 35 years old with type 1 diabetes. The sequenced sample was central memory CD4+ T cells from blood. The chain couples TRBV7-2 to TRBJ1-2, with D perhaps matching TRBD1 (6 bases). The CDR3 here is CASSRTGIYGYTF. CDR3 nucleotides: TGTGCCAGCAGCCGCACAGGGATATACGGCTACACCTTC. The full variable domain, with the rest looked up from reference TRBV7-2 and TRBJ1-2, is GAGVSQSPSNKVTEKGKDVELRCDPISGHTALYWYRQSLGQGLEFLIYFQGNSAPDKSGLPSDRFSAERTGGSVSTLTIQRTQQEDSAVYLCASSRTGIYGYTFGSGTRLTVV.